This is a list of T cell receptor beta chains from one sample in a study of blood T cell repertoires in COVID-19. Using immunoSEQ multiplex PCR, the repertoire was profiled, and TCRdb retains in-frame clones only, with some absent. The sample gives hundreds of thousands of clones, around 90% of which show up once; about 2.1% is in the top ten. Sequencing was carried out using PBMCs or T cells enriched from blood (not recorded which). The receptors stem from a woman between 18 and 29 years old with acute COVID-19. CDR3s include the opening cysteine and the closing phenylalanine or tryptophan. A D gene is named only where the DNA matches it firmly. For some rows the clone size is stated as once, few or many, or as a class when expanded; others skip it.

abundance,j_gene,d_gene,v_gene,len,CDR3aa,CDR3nt
once,TRBJ1-4,NA,TRBV2,14,CASSHRVLYEKLFF,TGTGCCAGCAGTCACAGGGTCCTTTATGAAAAACTGTTTTTT
NA,TRBJ1-1,NA,TRBV11-2,13,CASSLLLNTEAFF,TGTGCCAGCAGCTTATTATTGAACACTGAAGCTTTCTTT
NA,TRBJ1-6,TRBD1,TRBV28,15,CASSFLGTGNSPLHF,TGTGCCAGCAGTTTTTTGGGGACAGGGAATTCACCCCTCCACTTT
NA,TRBJ1-1,NA,TRBV2,14,CASRNGGGSRQAFF,TGTGCCAGCAGGAACGGTGGGGGGAGCCGTCAAGCTTTCTTT
NA,TRBJ2-5,NA,TRBV6-5,15,CASKPVVQSQETQYF,TGTGCCAGCAAACCGGTAGTCCAATCGCAAGAGACCCAGTACTTC
NA,TRBJ2-7,NA,TRBV21-1,16,CASSTGGSLDSYEQYF,TGTGCCAGCAGCACGGGTGGGTCACTCGACTCCTACGAGCAGTACTTC
NA,TRBJ2-2,TRBD2,TRBV7-9,18,CASSFSGTSGSNTGELFF,TGTGCCAGCAGCTTCTCCGGGACTAGCGGCTCGAACACCGGGGAGCTGTTTTTT
NA,TRBJ2-7,NA,TRBV6-5,13,CASTNTHRAEQYF,TGTGCCAGCACAAATACTCACAGGGCTGAGCAGTACTTC
NA,TRBJ1-2,TRBD1,TRBV18,17,CASSSLPTGTGDYGYTF,TGTGCCAGCTCATCTCTGCCCACCGGGACAGGGGATTACGGCTACACCTTC
NA,TRBJ2-1,TRBD2,TRBV9,17,CASSVNKGLRAYNEQFF,TGTGCCAGCAGCGTAAACAAGGGACTACGGGCCTACAATGAGCAGTTCTTC
NA,TRBJ2-5,NA,TRBV9,15,CASSVAGGTQETQYF,TGTGCCAGCAGCGTGGCCGGGGGAACCCAAGAGACCCAGTACTTC
NA,TRBJ2-1,NA,TRBV7-6,15,CASSLQAEVYNEQFF,TGTGCCAGCAGCTTACAAGCGGAGGTCTACAATGAGCAGTTCTTC
NA,TRBJ2-1,TRBD1,TRBV6-6,16,CASSTTDRGLSGEQFF,TGTGCCAGCAGCACCACTGACAGGGGTCTCTCAGGTGAGCAGTTCTTC
NA,TRBJ2-5,NA,TRBV27,15,CASSLIASARETQYF,TGTGCCAGCAGTTTGATCGCTAGCGCGAGAGAGACCCAGTACTTC
once,TRBJ2-7,TRBD1,TRBV10-1,14,CASSDGTGVNEQYF,TGCGCCAGCAGTGATGGGACAGGGGTTAACGAGCAGTACTTC
NA,TRBJ2-2,NA,TRBV10-2,13,CASMDSKTGELFF,TGCGCCAGCATGGACAGTAAGACCGGGGAGCTGTTTTTT
NA,TRBJ1-4,NA,TRBV6-5,14,CASSSGFSAEKLFF,TGTGCCAGCAGTTCAGGCTTCTCGGCGGAAAAACTGTTTTTT
NA,TRBJ1-1,NA,TRBV20-1,11,CSARSGLEAFF,TGCAGTGCTAGATCGGGACTTGAAGCTTTCTTT
NA,TRBJ1-2,NA,TRBV4-2,15,CASSLTSGGGNGYTF,TGTGCCAGCAGCCTGACGTCGGGGGGCGGCAACGGCTACACCTTC
NA,TRBJ2-7,NA,TRBV28,14,CASSFTGVKGEQYF,TGTGCCAGCAGTTTTACGGGGGTTAAGGGCGAGCAGTACTTC
NA,TRBJ1-5,NA,TRBV19,15,CASSSHRGANQPQHF,TGTGCCAGTAGTTCCCACCGCGGGGCCAATCAGCCCCAGCATTTT
NA,TRBJ2-1,TRBD2,TRBV4-3,15,CASSQDQREGDEQFF,TGCGCCAGCAGCCAAGACCAACGGGAGGGTGATGAGCAGTTCTTC
NA,TRBJ2-7,TRBD2,TRBV7-2,16,CASSLGTSGHSYEQYF,TGTGCCAGCAGCTTAGGGACTAGCGGGCACTCCTACGAGCAGTACTTC
NA,TRBJ2-3,NA,TRBV14,17,CASSQAPADFFTDTQYF,TGTGCCAGCAGCCAAGCCCCCGCGGACTTTTTCACAGATACGCAGTATTTT
NA,TRBJ2-2,NA,TRBV5-6,16,CASSLVGAPTGGELFF,TGTGCCAGCAGCTTGGTTGGGGCGCCTACGGGCGGGGAGCTGTTTTTT
NA,TRBJ2-1,NA,TRBV7-9,16,CASSPRTDSKAGEQFF,TGTGCCAGCAGCCCGAGGACGGACAGCAAAGCAGGGGAGCAGTTCTTC
NA,TRBJ1-1,TRBD1,TRBV19,19,CASSIALWGQGAQGTEAFF,TGTGCCAGTAGTATCGCGTTGTGGGGACAGGGGGCGCAAGGCACTGAAGCTTTCTTT
NA,TRBJ1-1,NA,TRBV6-5,14,CASTLHRLNTEAFF,TGTGCCAGCACTTTACACCGTTTGAACACTGAAGCTTTCTTT